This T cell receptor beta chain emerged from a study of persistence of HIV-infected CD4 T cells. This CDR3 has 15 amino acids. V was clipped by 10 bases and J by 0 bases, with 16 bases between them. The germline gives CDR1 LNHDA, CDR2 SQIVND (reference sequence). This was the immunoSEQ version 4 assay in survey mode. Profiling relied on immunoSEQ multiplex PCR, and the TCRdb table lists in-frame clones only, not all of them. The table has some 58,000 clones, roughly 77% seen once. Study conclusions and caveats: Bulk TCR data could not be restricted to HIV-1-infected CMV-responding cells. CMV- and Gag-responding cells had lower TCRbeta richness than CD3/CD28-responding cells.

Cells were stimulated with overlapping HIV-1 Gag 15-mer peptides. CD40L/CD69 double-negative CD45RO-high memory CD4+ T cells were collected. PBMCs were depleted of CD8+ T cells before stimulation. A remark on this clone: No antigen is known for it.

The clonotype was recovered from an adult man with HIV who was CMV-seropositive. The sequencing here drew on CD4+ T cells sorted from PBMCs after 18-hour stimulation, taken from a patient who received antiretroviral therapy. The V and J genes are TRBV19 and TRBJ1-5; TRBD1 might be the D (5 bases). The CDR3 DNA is TGTGCCACTAAGACAGCGAGAGATAGCAATCAGCCCCAGCATTTT. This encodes CATKTARDSNQPQHF.